This TCR beta chain was recorded in a study of metastatic and nonmetastatic thyroid tumors. Study as a whole: Repertoire comparison spanned blood and tumor or nodule tissue of malignant and benign thyroid patients. Points from the study as a whole: Significantly higher TCR beta diversity was reportedly seen in malignant thyroid tumors than benign nodules, in blood and tumor.

With regard to this clone: Its matching antigen is unknown. A junction boundary mismatches the germline segment, possibly from a read error.

The CDR3 is made up of 15 amino acids. Authors' methods: In papillary thyroid cancer, a distant-metastasis classifier was built using CDR3 differences across clinicopathological groups. TCRdb used MiXCR to call clones anew from the PCR reads. TCRdb's processing, not the authors', yielded these V and J calls. The table has about 39,000 clones, approximately 19% seen once. Treatment of any kind had been given to no patient before thyroid surgery. This TCR was recovered from a female donor with papillary thyroid cancer or a benign thyroid nodule (not recorded which). Some clones in this sample may be carry-over from other donors' samples. What was sequenced was blood. V is TRBV12-3 or TRBV12-4 and J is TRBJ2-5, with TRBD2 matching over 13 bases. CDR3 bases: TGTGCCAGCAGCACTAGCGGGAGGGCCGACGAGACCAAGTACTTC. Protein sequence: CASSTSGRADETKYF.